A single TCR beta chain is shown here with its context. Other DNA sequences of this sample code for an identical CDR3. The data derive from a study of shared clonotypes between healthy human individuals. Study summary: Three plates each covered CD4 naive and memory; CD8 naive two, CD8 memory one.

The authors' processing: ImmunoSEQ supplied junction-only sequences lacking quality scores, so filtering was different. The protocol was immunoSEQ multiplex PCR, while the TCRdb copy is restricted to in-frame clones and leaves out a portion. The D gene and trimming were derived from the DNA, and the V and J assignments and clone size from that table. The table lists around 2.3 million clones, roughly 95% of them singletons, with around 0.13% in the top ten. None of the donors, who were healthy HIV-negative adults, had recently had acute infections or vaccinations. CD45RA+ naive and CD45RA-negative memory subsets were separated from CD4+ cells. The CDR3 covers 14 residues. The germline CDR1 and CDR2 sequences are SGHAT and FQNNGV. V lost 4 bases and J 4 bases, leaving 14 bases between the germline ends.

The sequence was collected from a man between 18 and 29 years old in good health. Sequencing was done on a sample of naive CD4+ T cells sorted from blood. Subset defined: CD45RA+ positively selected. The chain couples TRBV11-2 to TRBJ2-7; no clear D gene. CDR3: CASSSSAVGYEQYF. CDR3 in DNA: TGTGCCAGCAGCTCATCAGCAGTCGGATACGAGCAGTACTTC.